These T cell receptor beta chains were read from a single sample in a study of blood T cell repertoires in COVID-19. Only in-frame clones appear in the TCRdb table, and some are missing; sequencing was by immunoSEQ multiplex PCR. In the table there are roughly 150,000 clones, more than 75% of which are singletons. The specimen sequenced was peripheral blood. Receptor source: a woman of 80 years or more with acute or convalescent COVID-19. The conserved cysteine and the conserved F or W are not part of the CDR3 here. Each record gives: clone size, V gene, CDR3 protein. Size values are once, few and many counts, or a class for expanded clones, and some rows have none.

clone size: .; V gene: TRBV5-1; CDR3 protein: ASSPRTGRFYEQY
clone size: .; V gene: TRBV5-4; CDR3 protein: ASSYTGGETQY
clone size: .; V gene: TRBV7-9; CDR3 protein: ASSSMTGVIYGYT
clone size: .; V gene: TRBV5-1; CDR3 protein: ASSLEAGIHNEQF
clone size: once; V gene: TRBV3-1/TRBV3-2; CDR3 protein: ASRLGGSQYNEQF
clone size: .; V gene: TRBV13; CDR3 protein: ASRGPQETQY
clone size: .; V gene: TRBV9; CDR3 protein: ASSGEGAGSPLH
clone size: .; V gene: TRBV28; CDR3 protein: ASSLYPSLFTGTTYNEQF
clone size: .; V gene: TRBV9; CDR3 protein: ASSLPGLHNEQF
clone size: .; V gene: TRBV7-6; CDR3 protein: ASSLEGATDTQY
clone size: few; V gene: TRBV30; CDR3 protein: AWSAPRQGTYEQY
clone size: .; V gene: TRBV28; CDR3 protein: ASRGSGRTDTQY
clone size: .; V gene: TRBV5-1; CDR3 protein: ASSSTANYGYT
clone size: .; V gene: TRBV19; CDR3 protein: ASSISFFVEEDTEAF
clone size: .; V gene: TRBV28; CDR3 protein: AAYGQGELPQH
clone size: .; V gene: TRBV6-1; CDR3 protein: ASSDTGRLAGMETQY
clone size: .; V gene: TRBV5-8; CDR3 protein: ASSLYPWDTELYEQY
clone size: few; V gene: TRBV18; CDR3 protein: ASSPRSSGANVLT
clone size: .; V gene: TRBV9; CDR3 protein: ASSVYGDTGELF
clone size: .; V gene: TRBV5-5; CDR3 protein: ASSLAGGRYNEQF
clone size: .; V gene: TRBV28; CDR3 protein: ASSLIGEQY
clone size: .; V gene: TRBV4-2; CDR3 protein: ASSHEAEGPQH
clone size: few; V gene: TRBV10-3; CDR3 protein: ASAGQGYMGSGYT
clone size: .; V gene: TRBV5-1; CDR3 protein: ASSLFPGNTEAF
clone size: .; V gene: TRBV7-8; CDR3 protein: ASSLVVRTGVEEQY
clone size: .; V gene: TRBV4-1; CDR3 protein: ASSQDVTSGGRKQF
clone size: .; V gene: TRBV19; CDR3 protein: ASSAWGDSQGF
clone size: once; V gene: TRBV19; CDR3 protein: ASSITRDWDEQF
clone size: .; V gene: TRBV6-5; CDR3 protein: ASSNSRTGANVLT
clone size: .; V gene: TRBV28; CDR3 protein: ASSFLSAREQDTQY
clone size: .; V gene: TRBV9; CDR3 protein: ASSVAGDNQPQH
clone size: few; V gene: TRBV5-1; CDR3 protein: ASSLWDMNTEAF
clone size: .; V gene: TRBV19; CDR3 protein: ASSVNAGETQY
clone size: .; V gene: TRBV4-1; CDR3 protein: ASSPEAYDEQY
clone size: .; V gene: TRBV6-1; CDR3 protein: ASSEAGVGNQPQH
clone size: .; V gene: TRBV6-5; CDR3 protein: ASRLAPSTDTQY
clone size: .; V gene: TRBV10-3; CDR3 protein: AISELWEPDYNEQF
clone size: .; V gene: TRBV2; CDR3 protein: ASRAGTGAYEQY
clone size: .; V gene: TRBV11-2; CDR3 protein: ASSLVSVTGVPQPQH
clone size: .; V gene: TRBV5-4; CDR3 protein: ASSEGGLGYEQY
clone size: few; V gene: TRBV5-1; CDR3 protein: ASSLESTGELF
clone size: once; V gene: TRBV21-1; CDR3 protein: ASSKIVLTGELF
clone size: .; V gene: TRBV7-6; CDR3 protein: ASSLVQGWETQY
clone size: .; V gene: TRBV19; CDR3 protein: ASSTRDTYGYT
clone size: .; V gene: TRBV19; CDR3 protein: ASSVGQGNYGYT
clone size: .; V gene: TRBV28; CDR3 protein: ASSSPWRGTNYGYT
clone size: few; V gene: TRBV19; CDR3 protein: ASSMGANNEQF
clone size: .; V gene: TRBV2; CDR3 protein: ASSDPSAGAQETQY
clone size: .; V gene: TRBV10-3; CDR3 protein: AISESILTSPYNEQF
clone size: .; V gene: TRBV27; CDR3 protein: ASSSRTGGTYEQY
clone size: .; V gene: TRBV6-5; CDR3 protein: ASSYGGAPYEQY
clone size: .; V gene: TRBV18; CDR3 protein: ASSYRQGAGEAF
clone size: .; V gene: TRBV15; CDR3 protein: ATSRARLRTGKSSYNEQF